This T cell receptor (beta chain) stems from a study of shared clonotypes between healthy human individuals. All donors qualified as healthy HIV-negative adults and had experienced no recent acute infections or vaccinations. All of the donors resided in Nashville, Tennessee, and each was a Caucasian adult. V lost 8 bases and J 0 bases, leaving 14 bases between the germline ends. The CDR3 is 14 amino acids. Germline CDR1 reads SGHNT; CDR2 reads YENEEA. Libraries were prepared by immunoSEQ multiplex PCR; TCRdb keeps only in-frame clonotypes and omits some of them. Of around 1.4 million clones in the sample, roughly 98.5% are singletons; the top ten hold roughly 0.36%.

The chain links TRBV11-3 to TRBJ2-7; D is possibly TRBD1 (6 bases). The sequencing input was naive CD4+ T cells sorted from blood. This sample's subset: CD45RA+ positively selected. The receptor was derived from a man between 25 and 39 years old in good health. This chain's CDR3 is CASGPTGSSYEQYF. The CDR3 bases are TGTGCCAGCGGGCCGACAGGAAGCTCCTACGAGCAGTACTTC.